This T cell receptor (beta chain) is from a study of control samples from healthy donors and cancer patients. Libraries were prepared by immunoSEQ multiplex PCR; TCRdb keeps only in-frame clonotypes and omits some of them. The table lists 35,000 to 50,000 clones, approximately 82% of them singletons. V shed 0 bases, J shed 4 bases, and the junction held 7 bases outside the gene matches. Germline CDR1 is SGDLS and CDR2 is YYNGEE. The CDR3 is made up of 17 amino acids. Sequenced sample: blood. The TCR originated in a man aged 60-69 years in good health. V gene TRBV9 combines with J gene TRBJ2-2; 9 bases align to TRBD2. The CDR3 is CASSVGASGTITGELFF. In DNA form, the CDR3 reads TGTGCCAGCAGCGTAGGCGCTAGCGGGACGATCACCGGGGAGCTGTTTTTT.